This T cell receptor beta chain was sequenced for a study of cytomegalovirus exposure and HLA in healthy donors. General observations from the study: Investigators reported 150 to 200 TCR beta chains as tied to cytomegalovirus. When a later analysis compared HLA-associated TCR beta chains with equally common others, the HLA-associated chains turned out to be more clonally expanded and to have lower generation probabilities. Excluded were some V segments that proved indistinguishable, including TRBV6-2 and TRBV6-3. The authors confirmed in vitro that three CMV-associated chains were specific for CMV antigens.

The V gene end was trimmed by 0 bases and the J gene end by 5 bases; junction bases not matched to a gene: 0. CDR3 size: 16 residues. Germline values: CDR1 MNHEY, CDR2 SVGAGI. With 60 Vbeta and 13 Jbeta primers, the PCR was carried out. Here immunoSEQ multiplex PCR was the method, and the copy in TCRdb shows in-frame clones only, minus some. The repertoire includes 90,000 to 120,000 clones, over 60% of them detected once, and under 5% sits in the top ten. About this clone: Its antigen is unknown.

Sample: PBMCs. The clonotype originates from a male donor in good health and CMV-seronegative. The chain is built from TRBV6-5 and TRBJ2-3, with 15 bases aligning to TRBD2. The CDR3 loop is CASSYSGLAGGDTQYF. For the CDR3, the DNA is TGTGCCAGCAGTTACTCGGGACTAGCGGGAGGAGATACGCAGTATTTT.